The following is a T cell receptor (beta chain) sequence with its context. The antigen it binds to is not known. One base away there is no much larger clone; base qualities are not given. This specimen belongs to a study of shared clonotypes between healthy human individuals (dated by TCRdb to 2019 to 2021). At the level of the whole study: The cohort comprised a couple of women and a few men aged 18 to 49 years. The study deeply sequenced blood TCR repertoires of several healthy adults to estimate repertoire size and the extent of clonotype sharing between individuals. To increase sequencing depth and limit assay-specific biases, TCR repertoire library preparation and sequencing were carried out by different laboratories using diverse techniques. Per donor, leukapheresis produced somewhere between about 0.85 and 10 billion PBMCs.

Donors were healthy HIV-negative adults with no recently reported acute infections or vaccinations. Every donor was a Caucasian adult residing in Nashville, Tennessee, USA. For unsorted samples, about 90 million PBMCs were counted and genomic DNA was extracted with the QIAamp DNA Blood Mini kit. Blood was obtained by leukapheresis, after which PBMCs were separated by Ficoll-Histopaque density gradient centrifugation and cryopreserved in liquid nitrogen vapor phase. Using the deep immunoSEQ assay, multiplex PCR amplified TCR CDR3 regions from genomic DNA. For each cell subset, the extracted genomic DNA was distributed evenly across all wells of several immunoSEQ 96-well plates, and each plate served as one replicate. Each replicate PCR for unsorted PBMC received 300 to 350 ng genomic DNA, equal to approximately 30,000 T cell genomes. Ten immunoSEQ deep assay plates were used to sequence the unsorted PBMC genomic DNA. Purified libraries were measured with a Qubit 3.0 fluorometer, size-checked on a Bioanalyzer 2100, and measured again with the KAPA Library Quantification kit. Each immunoSEQ 96-well plate was sequenced on its own single-read 150-cycle Illumina NextSeq 550 flow cell. As for how the authors treated the data: Because the immunoSEQ output held only junctional sequences and lacked quality scores, the filtering could not match the filtering applied to full-length reads. Sequences were annotated with PyIR, a Python wrapper for IgBLAST v1.9, using IMGT germline references to assign V/J genes and CDR3. Any read was removed if the V/J assignment was weak (E-value above 1e-6), the CDR3 was missing, or the read contained stop codons, out-of-frame junctions, or ambiguous translated residues. A V3J clonotype was defined by an identical inferred V gene, J gene, and CDR3 amino acid sequence. Percentage overlap between repertoires was calculated by dividing the number of shared unique clonotypes by the size of the smaller repertoire. Three approaches were used to assess repertoire richness: RTK rarefaction, the Chao1 estimator, and Recon v2.1 estimates of unobserved clonotypes. TCRdb limited this immuneACCESS table to in-frame rearrangements with V and J called. A share of clones is missing; checked studies link under half to unresolved V genes, and the rest is unexplained. Clone size and the V and J calls come from that table; the DNA yielded D and trimming. This sample is represented by more than 450,000 clones; 79% of them were singletons. Of the sample, 10% to 15% falls within the top ten clones.

The research as a whole found: Based on pairwise subsampling, the degree of clonotype sharing among donors was expected to be affected by sequencing depth. Sampling was restricted to blood, and TCR repertoires in tissues likely differ from the TCR repertoires found in blood. The small number of donors limited the genetic and exposure-history diversity represented.

Sequencing was done on a sample of PBMCs. The TCR was taken from a middle-aged woman in good health. Some clones in this sample may be carry-over from other donors' samples.

CDR3 region: CASKLDRGGYEQYF. The nucleotides read TGTGCCAGCAAACTGGACCGCGGTGGGTACGAGCAGTACTTC. The rearrangement joined TRBV27 to TRBJ2-7, with the D gene uncertain. According to the germline V gene (reference sequence), CDR1 reads MNHEY and CDR2 reads SMNVEV. V is reduced by 7 bases and J by 4 bases, leaving a spacing of 17 bases between them. Measured from the cysteine to the phenylalanine, the CDR3 is 14 residues long. Just CDR3 DNA is preserved here, 42 bases in frame from base 1.